Listed below are T cell receptor beta chains from one sample, sequenced in a study of cytomegalovirus exposure and HLA in healthy donors. Assay used: immunoSEQ multiplex PCR; TCRdb lists only in-frame clones, some missing. Among about 44,000 clones listed, 80% to 95% were seen once. Sequenced: PBMCs. The receptors stem from a woman aged 18-30 years in good health and CMV-seronegative. The CDR3 runs from the conserved cysteine through the conserved F or W. The D gene is left open where the match is weak. The size of a clone is reported for some rows only, either as once, few or many, or as a class for expanded clones.

D	J	V	size	DNA	CDR3
-	TRBJ2-2	TRBV21-1	-	TGTGCCAGCCTAAAGGCGTATCCTTCGGGACAGGGGAACACCGGGGAGCTGTTTTTT	CASLKAYPSGQGNTGELFF
TRBD2	TRBJ2-3	TRBV5-1	-	TGCGCCAGCAGCCCGCTACTAGCGGGGGACGATACGCAGTATTTT	CASSPLLAGDDTQYF
-	TRBJ1-5	TRBV18	-	TGTGCCAGCTCACGGGACACCCAGAATCAGCCCCAGCATTTT	CASSRDTQNQPQHF
TRBD2	TRBJ2-4	TRBV7-9	-	TGTGCCAGCAGCTTAACTAGCGGGAAGGCTTCGTACTTC	CASSLTSGKASYF
TRBD1	TRBJ2-1	TRBV30	-	TGTGCCTGGGGATCCTCGGGGACAGGGGGTAGGATTGAGCAGTTCTTC	CAWGSSGTGGRIEQFF
TRBD2	TRBJ2-7	TRBV4-1	-	TGCGCCAGCAGTCCGAGGGCTAGCGGGGGGCCCCTGTACGAGCAGTACTTC	CASSPRASGGPLYEQYF
-	TRBJ2-2	TRBV28	-	TGTGCCAGCAGTTCGCCCTACAGGGTAGCCGGGGAGCTGTTTTTT	CASSSPYRVAGELFF
TRBD1	TRBJ2-5	TRBV29-1	-	TGCAGCGGAGGGGGCCGACTACAAGAGACCCAGTACTTC	CSGGGRLQETQYF
TRBD1	TRBJ2-7	TRBV11-2	-	TGTGCCAGCAGCTCGAGCGGACAGGGCTACGAGCAGTACTTC	CASSSSGQGYEQYF
TRBD2	TRBJ2-7	TRBV9	-	TGTGCCAGCAGCGTAGGGCAGGGAGGGTTTTACGAGCAGTACTTC	CASSVGQGGFYEQYF
TRBD2	TRBJ2-5	TRBV5-5	once	TGTGCCAGCAGCTCCTTACTAGCGGGGGGAGAGACCCAGTACTTC	CASSSLLAGGETQYF
TRBD2	TRBJ2-2	TRBV7-8	once	TGTGCCAGCACCAAGGGAGGGACCGGGGAGCTGTTTTTT	CASTKGGTGELFF
TRBD2	TRBJ2-5	TRBV5-4	once	TGTGCCAGCCGGACTAGCGGGTCCCAAGAGACCCAGTACTTC	CASRTSGSQETQYF
-	TRBJ2-5	TRBV5-4	-	TGTGCCAGCAGCAGGGACTTTGGAGAGACCCAGTACTTC	CASSRDFGETQYF
TRBD1	TRBJ1-2	TRBV6-1	-	TGTGCCAGCAACCCACAGGGGGCGCTAATTGATGGCTACACCTTC	CASNPQGALIDGYTF
TRBD2	TRBJ2-1	TRBV14	once	TGTGCCAGCAGCCAAGAAAGACTAGCGTCATACAATGAGCAGTTCTTC	CASSQERLASYNEQFF
-	TRBJ1-1	TRBV7-9	-	TGTGCCGGTGACAGGCTTAGCACTGAAGCTTTCTTT	CAGDRLSTEAFF
TRBD2	TRBJ2-1	TRBV27	-	TGTGCCAGCAGCTTCCTAGGGAGTAGCGGGAATGAGCAGTTCTTC	CASSFLGSSGNEQFF